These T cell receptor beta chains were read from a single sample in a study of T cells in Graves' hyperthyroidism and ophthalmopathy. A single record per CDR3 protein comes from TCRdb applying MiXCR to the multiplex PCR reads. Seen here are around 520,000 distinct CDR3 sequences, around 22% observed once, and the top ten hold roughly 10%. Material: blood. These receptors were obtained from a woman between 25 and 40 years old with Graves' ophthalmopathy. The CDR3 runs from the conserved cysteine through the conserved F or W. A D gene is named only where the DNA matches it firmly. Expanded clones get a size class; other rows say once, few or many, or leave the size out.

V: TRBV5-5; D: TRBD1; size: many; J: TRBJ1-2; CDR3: CASSYGTGAGYGYTF; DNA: TGTGCCAGCAGCTACGGGACAGGGGCCGGCTATGGCTACACCTTC
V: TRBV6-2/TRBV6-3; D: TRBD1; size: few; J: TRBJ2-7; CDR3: CASRLDRDRGSYEQYF; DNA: TGTGCCAGCAGACTGGACCGGGACAGGGGTTCCTACGAGCAGTACTTC
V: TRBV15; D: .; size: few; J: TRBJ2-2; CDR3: CATSRDLGLGGTGELFF; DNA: TGTGCCACCAGCAGAGATCTTGGGCTAGGAGGCACCGGGGAGCTGTTTTTT
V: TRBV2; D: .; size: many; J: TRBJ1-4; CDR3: CASSTPPGTTNEKLFF; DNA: TGTGCCAGCAGCACGCCGCCGGGGACAACTAATGAAAAACTGTTTTTT
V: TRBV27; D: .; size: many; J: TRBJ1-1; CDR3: CASSLFLGDAEAFF; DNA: TGTGCCAGCAGTTTATTTTTAGGGGACGCTGAAGCTTTCTTT
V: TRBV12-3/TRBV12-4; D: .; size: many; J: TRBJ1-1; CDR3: CASSLEPETPGEAFF; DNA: TGTGCCAGCAGTTTGGAGCCCGAAACCCCTGGGGAAGCTTTCTTT
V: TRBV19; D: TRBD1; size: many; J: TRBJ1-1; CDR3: CASVQGFNTEAFF; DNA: TGTGCCAGCGTACAGGGGTTTAACACTGAAGCTTTCTTT
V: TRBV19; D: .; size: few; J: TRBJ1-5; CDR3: CASSTGPDQPQHF; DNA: TGTGCCAGTAGTACGGGACCGGATCAGCCCCAGCATTTT
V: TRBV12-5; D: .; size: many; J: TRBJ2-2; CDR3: CASGLGDTANTGELFF; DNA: TGTGCTAGTGGTTTGGGGGACACAGCGAACACCGGGGAGCTGTTTTTT
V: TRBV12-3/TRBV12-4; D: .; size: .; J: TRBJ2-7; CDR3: CASSRGTVTYEQYF; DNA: TGTGCCAGCAGTCGCGGGACAGTAACCTACGAGCAGTACTTC
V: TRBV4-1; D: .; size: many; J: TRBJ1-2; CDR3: CASRQGRGYTF; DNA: TGCGCCAGCAGACAGGGACGAGGCTACACCTTC
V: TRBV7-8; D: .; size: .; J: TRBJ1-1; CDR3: CASSPALWPTEAFF; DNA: TGTGCCAGCAGCCCGGCTCTCTGGCCCACTGAAGCTTTCTTT
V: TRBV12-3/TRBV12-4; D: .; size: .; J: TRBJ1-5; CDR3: CASKGQSNQPQHF; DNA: TGTGCCAGCAAGGGTCAGAGCAATCAGCCCCAGCATTTT
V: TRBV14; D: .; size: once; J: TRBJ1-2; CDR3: CASSQTSTPNYGYTF; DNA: TGTGCCAGCAGCCAAACGTCGACACCCAACTATGGCTACACCTTC
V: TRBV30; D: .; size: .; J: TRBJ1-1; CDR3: CAWSGTEAFF; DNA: TGTGCCTGGAGTGGTACTGAAGCTTTCTTT
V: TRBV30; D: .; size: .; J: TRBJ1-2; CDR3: CAWSGEAAWEGYTF; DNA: TGTGCCTGGAGTGGGGAGGCAGCCTGGGAAGGCTACACCTTC
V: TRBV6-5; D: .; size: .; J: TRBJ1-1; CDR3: CASSYSSQRGAFF; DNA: TGTGCCAGCAGTTACTCGTCGCAGAGGGGAGCTTTCTTT
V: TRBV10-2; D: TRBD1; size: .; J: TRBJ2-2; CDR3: CASSDGTGHTGELCF; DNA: TGCGCCAGCAGTGATGGGACAGGGCATACCGGGGAGCTGTGTTTT
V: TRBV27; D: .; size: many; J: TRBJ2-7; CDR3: CASSPVPLGNEQYF; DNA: TGTGCCAGCAGTCCAGTCCCACTTGGCAACGAGCAGTACTTC
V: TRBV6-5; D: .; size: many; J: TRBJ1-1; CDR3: CASSFDPNPAFF; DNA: TGTGCCAGCAGTTTCGATCCTAACCCAGCTTTCTTT
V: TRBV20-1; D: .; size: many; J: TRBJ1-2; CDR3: CSAVAGTQAAYGYTF; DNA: TGCAGTGCTGTGGCAGGTACCCAAGCGGCCTATGGCTACACCTTC
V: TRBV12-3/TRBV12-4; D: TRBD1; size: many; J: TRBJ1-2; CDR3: CASSPGTGGVPGLGYTF; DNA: TGTGCCAGCAGTCCCGGGACAGGGGGCGTTCCGGGCCTTGGCTACACCTTC
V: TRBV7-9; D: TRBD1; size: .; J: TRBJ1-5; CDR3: CASSLGDRDNQPQHF; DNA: TGTGCCAGCAGCTTGGGTGACAGGGACAATCAGCCCCAGCATTTT
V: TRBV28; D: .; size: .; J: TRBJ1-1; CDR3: CASSFGPRGQGTEAFF; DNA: TGTGCCAGCAGTTTTGGGCCCCGGGGCCAAGGCACTGAAGCTTTCTTT
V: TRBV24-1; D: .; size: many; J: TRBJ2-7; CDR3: CATSDLQRSPVPDEQYF; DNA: TGTGCCACCAGTGATTTGCAGCGGAGTCCTGTCCCCGACGAGCAGTACTTC
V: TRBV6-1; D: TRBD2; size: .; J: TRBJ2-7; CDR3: CASSTPMGGGVSYEQYF; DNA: TGTGCCAGCAGTACCCCTATGGGCGGGGGTGTCTCCTACGAGCAGTACTTC
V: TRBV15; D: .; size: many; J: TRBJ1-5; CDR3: CATSRDRGELGGNQPQHF; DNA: TGTGCCACCAGCAGAGACAGGGGCGAACTAGGGGGCAATCAGCCCCAGCATTTT
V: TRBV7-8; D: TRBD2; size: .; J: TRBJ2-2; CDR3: CASSFLLAGGPGELFF; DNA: TGTGCCAGCAGCTTCCTCCTAGCGGGAGGGCCCGGGGAGCTGTTTTTT
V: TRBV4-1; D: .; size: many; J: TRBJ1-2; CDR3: CASSPPAGGNGYTF; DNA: TGCGCCAGCAGCCCTCCAGCGGGCGGGAATGGCTACACCTTC
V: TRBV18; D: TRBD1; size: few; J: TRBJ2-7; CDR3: CASSQYDRATYEQYF; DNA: TGTGCCAGCTCCCAATATGACAGGGCGACTTACGAGCAGTACTTC
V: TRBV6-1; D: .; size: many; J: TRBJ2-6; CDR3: CASSERSGASGANVLTF; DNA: TGTGCCAGCAGTGAAAGGTCCGGGGCCTCTGGGGCCAACGTCCTGACTTTC
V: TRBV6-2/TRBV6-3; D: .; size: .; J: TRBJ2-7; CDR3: CASAPGIFSEQYF; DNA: TGTGCCAGCGCTCCAGGGATCTTCTCCGAGCAGTACTTC
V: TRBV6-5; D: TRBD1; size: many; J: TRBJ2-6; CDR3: CASSYRTGPVLTF; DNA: TGTGCCAGCAGTTACAGGACAGGGCCCGTCCTGACTTTC
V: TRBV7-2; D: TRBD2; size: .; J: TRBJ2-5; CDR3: CASSLRVSGGQETQYF; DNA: TGTGCCAGCAGCCTCCGGGTTAGCGGGGGGCAAGAGACCCAGTACTTC
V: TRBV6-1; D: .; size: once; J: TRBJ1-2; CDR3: CASSPTRSYGYTF; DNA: TGTGCCAGCAGCCCAACCAGGTCCTATGGCTACACCTTC
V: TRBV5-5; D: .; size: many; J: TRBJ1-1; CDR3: CASRVRLNTEAFF; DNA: TGTGCCAGCAGGGTACGTTTGAACACTGAAGCTTTCTTT
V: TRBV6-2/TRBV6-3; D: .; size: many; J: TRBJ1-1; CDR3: CASSYMGGTEAFF; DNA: TGTGCCAGCAGTTACATGGGGGGCACTGAAGCTTTCTTT
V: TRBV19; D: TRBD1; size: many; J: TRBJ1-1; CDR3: CASSTSTGGLQNTEAFF; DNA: TGTGCCAGTAGTACCTCAACAGGGGGCTTGCAGAACACTGAAGCTTTCTTT
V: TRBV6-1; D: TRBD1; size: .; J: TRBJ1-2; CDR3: CASSTPGQVLHYGYTF; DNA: TGTGCCAGCAGTACCCCCGGACAGGTTCTGCACTATGGCTACACCTTC
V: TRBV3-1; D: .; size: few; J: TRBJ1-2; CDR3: CASSQDDQGYFYGYTF; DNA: TGTGCCAGCAGCCAAGATGACCAGGGATACTTCTATGGCTACACCTTC
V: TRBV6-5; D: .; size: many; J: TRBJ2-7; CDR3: CASSPPGLPYEQYF; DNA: TGTGCCAGCAGCCCCCCGGGACTGCCCTACGAGCAGTACTTC
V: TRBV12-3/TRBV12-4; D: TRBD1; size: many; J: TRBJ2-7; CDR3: CASRRQGSYEQYF; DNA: TGTGCCAGCAGACGACAGGGCTCCTACGAGCAGTACTTC
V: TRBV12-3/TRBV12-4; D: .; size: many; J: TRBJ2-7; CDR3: CASSFRTYEQYF; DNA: TGTGCCAGCAGTTTCCGGACTTACGAGCAGTACTTC
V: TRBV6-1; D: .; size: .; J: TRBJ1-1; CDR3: CASLRDRAMNTEAFF; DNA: TGTGCCAGCCTCCGGGATCGGGCTATGAACACTGAAGCTTTCTTT
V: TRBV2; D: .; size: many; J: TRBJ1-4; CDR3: CASSERTPGEKLFF; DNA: TGTGCCAGCAGTGAGAGGACGCCGGGGGAAAAACTGTTTTTT
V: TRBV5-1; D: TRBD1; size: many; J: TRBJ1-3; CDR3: CASSLGGQGISNTIYF; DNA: TGCGCCAGCAGCTTGGGAGGACAGGGAATTTCGAACACCATATATTTT
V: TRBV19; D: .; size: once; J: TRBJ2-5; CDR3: CASSIYGAASQETQYF; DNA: TGTGCCAGTAGTATATACGGGGCAGCATCCCAAGAGACCCAGTACTTC
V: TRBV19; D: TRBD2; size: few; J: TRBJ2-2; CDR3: CASSSTSGGRNTGELFF; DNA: TGTGCCAGTTCCTCGACTAGCGGGGGCCGGAACACCGGGGAGCTGTTTTTT
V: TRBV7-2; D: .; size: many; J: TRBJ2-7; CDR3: CASSFLAGPSYEQYF; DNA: TGTGCCAGCAGCTTTTTGGCGGGGCCCTCCTACGAGCAGTACTTC
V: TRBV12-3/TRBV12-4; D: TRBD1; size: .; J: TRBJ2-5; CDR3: CASSLGDRGFETQYF; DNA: TGTGCCAGCAGTTTAGGCGACAGGGGGTTTGAGACCCAGTACTTC
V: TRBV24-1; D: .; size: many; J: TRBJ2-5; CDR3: CATSDSRTQETQYF; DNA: TGTGCCACCAGTGATTCCAGGACCCAAGAGACCCAGTACTTC
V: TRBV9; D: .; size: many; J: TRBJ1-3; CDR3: CASKGRLENTIYF; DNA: TGTGCCTCAAAAGGACGGCTGGAAAACACCATATATTTT
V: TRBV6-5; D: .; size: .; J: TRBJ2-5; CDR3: CSSSYSVREDETQYF; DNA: TGTTCCAGCAGTTACTCGGTGCGGGAAGACGAGACCCAGTACTTC
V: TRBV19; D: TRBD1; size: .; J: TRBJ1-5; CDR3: CASSPLRGTGTQPQHF; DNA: TGTGCCAGTAGTCCGCTACGCGGGACAGGGACCCAGCCCCAGCATTTT
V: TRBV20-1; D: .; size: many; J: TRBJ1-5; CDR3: CSASGGQAYQPQHF; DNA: TGCAGTGCTAGTGGGGGGCAGGCATATCAGCCCCAGCATTTT
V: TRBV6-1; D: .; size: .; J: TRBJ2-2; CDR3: CASKNGITEELFF; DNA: TGTGCCAGCAAAAATGGGATAACCGAGGAGCTGTTTTTT
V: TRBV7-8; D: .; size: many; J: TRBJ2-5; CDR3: CASSLARWGETQYF; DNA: TGTGCCAGCAGCTTGGCCAGGTGGGGGGAGACCCAGTACTTC
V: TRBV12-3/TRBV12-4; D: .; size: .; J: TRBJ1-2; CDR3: CASSFQGTAGYTF; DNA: TGTGCCAGCAGTTTTCAGGGTACGGCTGGCTACACCTTC
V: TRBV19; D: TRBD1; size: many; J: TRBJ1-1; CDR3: CASRDRGKTEAFF; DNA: TGTGCCAGTAGGGACAGGGGGAAGACTGAAGCTTTCTTT
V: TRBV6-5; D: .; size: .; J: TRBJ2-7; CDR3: CASSYGIGGEQYF; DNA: TGTGCCAGCAGTTACGGGATCGGTGGTGAGCAGTACTTC